This is a list of T cell receptor beta chains from one sample in a study of human T cells and chemical hapten exposure. Via MiXCR, TCRdb re-called the RACE reads, giving one row per CDR3 protein. The sample records about 130,000 distinct CDR3 sequences, about 9% being singletons. The sequenced material came from whole blood. Source of these receptors: a male donor in good health. Some clones in this sample may be carry-over from other donors' samples. CDR3s include the opening cysteine and the closing phenylalanine or tryptophan. A D gene is named only where the DNA matches it firmly. Rows give clone size only sometimes, using once, few, many, or a class for an expanded clone.

D gene	V gene	J gene	CDR3 length	clone size	CDR3 protein	CDR3 DNA
-	TRBV12-3/TRBV12-4	TRBJ1-6	14	few	CASSLGRFNSPLHF	TGTGCCAGCAGTTTAGGGCGGTTTAATTCACCCCTCCACTTT
-	TRBV6-5	TRBJ2-1	14	few	CASSYPGLGNEQFF	TGTGCCAGCAGTTACCCAGGGCTGGGGAATGAGCAGTTCTTC
-	TRBV2	TRBJ2-7	14	-	CASTNTGASGEQYF	TGTGCCAGCACCAACACCGGGGCCAGTGGAGAGCAGTACTTC
-	TRBV18	TRBJ1-1	13	-	CASSPPTGTEAFF	TGTGCCAGCTCACCACCAACAGGGACTGAAGCTTTCTTT
-	TRBV19	TRBJ2-7	15	few	CASSIGKGGGYEQYF	TGTGCCAGTAGTATAGGAAAAGGTGGGGGGTACGAGCAGTACTTC
-	TRBV6-6	TRBJ1-4	15	few	CASSLPGRAGEKLFF	TGTGCCAGCAGTTTGCCAGGCCGTGCGGGGGAAAAACTGTTTTTT
-	TRBV29-1	TRBJ2-5	14	many	CSGAVGGPQETQYF	TGCAGCGGCGCTGTAGGGGGTCCCCAAGAGACCCAGTACTTC
-	TRBV6-5	TRBJ2-6	14	-	CASSAGAGANVLTF	TGTGCCAGCAGTGCAGGGGCTGGGGCCAACGTCCTGACTTTC
TRBD2	TRBV29-1	TRBJ2-3	17	-	CSTFGAGGQWGTDTQYF	TGCAGCACCTTCGGCGCGGGGGGGCAGTGGGGCACAGATACGCAGTATTTT
TRBD2	TRBV5-1	TRBJ2-3	17	few	CASRTGVLAGYTDTQYF	TGCGCCAGCAGAACGGGAGTACTAGCGGGGTACACAGATACGCAGTATTTT